These T cell receptor beta chains were read from a single sample in a study of blood T cell repertoires in COVID-19. TCRdb's table, derived via immunoSEQ multiplex PCR, lists solely in-frame clones and lacks some. The sample lists approximately 160,000 clones, roughly 80% occurring once. The sequenced sample was peripheral blood. The source of these receptors is a man between 65 and 79 years old with acute or convalescent COVID-19. Each CDR3 is given with its conserved first and last residue. The D gene is left open where the match is weak. A clone size is listed for some rows: how often the clone was seen (once, few, many), or a class if it is expanded.

j_call | v_call | cdr3_length | clone_size | d_call | cdr3_nt | cdr3_aa
TRBJ2-1 | TRBV11-2 | 17 | . | TRBD2 | TGTGCCAGCAGCCTCTACCTCACTAGCGGGGCTTACAATGAGCAGTTCTTC | CASSLYLTSGAYNEQFF
TRBJ1-3 | TRBV18 | 17 | . | TRBD1 | TGTGCCAGCCGAGGACAGGGGGTAAGGCTGGCTGGAAACACCATATATTTT | CASRGQGVRLAGNTIYF
TRBJ2-3 | TRBV4-3 | 19 | . | TRBD2 | TGCGCCAGCAGCCAAACGGTGGGGGTAGCGGGACCCGGCACAGATACGCAGTATTTT | CASSQTVGVAGPGTDTQYF
TRBJ2-7 | TRBV5-6 | 11 | . | . | TGTGCCAGCAGCTTGGAGGGCAGGGAGTACTTC | CASSLEGREYF
TRBJ2-1 | TRBV11-3 | 14 | . | TRBD2 | TGTGCCAGCAGCTCCGGAGTAGCGGGCAATGAGCAGTTCTTC | CASSSGVAGNEQFF
TRBJ2-3 | TRBV6-4 | 15 | . | TRBD1 | TGTGCCAGCAGTGACTGGGACAGGAGCACAGATACGCAGTATTTT | CASSDWDRSTDTQYF
TRBJ1-2 | TRBV9 | 16 | few | TRBD1 | TGTGCCAGCAGCCCCCACACGACAGGGACTAACTATGGCTACACCTTC | CASSPHTTGTNYGYTF
TRBJ1-2 | TRBV28 | 14 | . | TRBD1 | TGTGCCAGCAGGGGGACAGGGCACGTCTATGGCTACACCTTC | CASRGTGHVYGYTF
TRBJ2-1 | TRBV2 | 15 | . | . | TGTGCCAGCAGTGAATGGCCAGGGCTCTACAATGAGCAGTTCTTC | CASSEWPGLYNEQFF
TRBJ1-4 | TRBV6-5 | 15 | few | TRBD1 | TGTGCCAGCAGTTACGGCCGACAGGGACGGGAAAAACTGTTTTTT | CASSYGRQGREKLFF
TRBJ1-2 | TRBV11-3 | 14 | . | . | TGTGCCAGCAGCTCCGACAGAGTTTTAGAAGGCTACACCTTC | CASSSDRVLEGYTF
TRBJ1-5 | TRBV6-4 | 13 | . | . | TGTGCCAGCAGTCGCTACGCGGGTCAGCCCCAGCATTTT | CASSRYAGQPQHF
TRBJ2-5 | TRBV30 | 13 | few | . | TGTGCCTGGGGGCGGCGGGTTCAAGAGACCCAGTACTTC | CAWGRRVQETQYF
TRBJ2-3 | TRBV4-3 | 16 | . | TRBD2 | TGCGCCAGCAGCCAAGTGACTAGCGGGAGCCCAGATACGCAGTATTTT | CASSQVTSGSPDTQYF
TRBJ2-3 | TRBV9 | 16 | . | TRBD2 | TGTGCCAGCAGCGTAGAGGCGGGGGGCAGCACAGATACGCAGTATTTT | CASSVEAGGSTDTQYF
TRBJ1-6 | TRBV10-3 | 15 | . | . | TGTGCCACCCACGAGGACAGTCTTTATAATTCACCCCTCCACTTT | CATHEDSLYNSPLHF
TRBJ1-2 | TRBV30 | 13 | . | . | TGTGCCTGGAGCCGGGACACCAACTATGGCTACACCTTC | CAWSRDTNYGYTF
TRBJ2-7 | TRBV28 | 14 | . | . | TGTGCCAGCACAACGGGATCTGGCCCCTACGAGCAGTACTTC | CASTTGSGPYEQYF
TRBJ1-5 | TRBV27 | 14 | . | TRBD1 | TGTGCCAGCAGCGAGACAGGGGCCATGAGGCCCCAGCATTTT | CASSETGAMRPQHF
TRBJ1-1 | TRBV5-1 | 15 | few | . | TGCGCCAGCAGGCTCGAGGGATCCCTGAACACTGAAGCTTTCTTT | CASRLEGSLNTEAFF
TRBJ1-1 | TRBV7-9 | 15 | . | . | TGTGCCAGCAGCTTAGAGGGAACCGGACAGAATGAAGCTTTCTTT | CASSLEGTGQNEAFF
TRBJ1-1 | TRBV6-5 | 14 | . | . | TGTGCCAGCAGGCCAGGGTGGACAAAGTTTGAAGCTTTCTTT | CASRPGWTKFEAFF
TRBJ2-6 | TRBV5-4 | 16 | . | . | TGTGCCAGCAGCTTGACAGGGGCGGGGGGGGCCAACGTCCTGACTTTC | CASSLTGAGGANVLTF